Presented here are 10 T cell receptor beta chains from one specimen sequenced in a study of blood T cell repertoires in COVID-19. Some clones are missing from TCRdb's copy, which holds only in-frame ones; the method was immunoSEQ multiplex PCR. The sample holds about 44,000 clones, around 80% seen once. Sequences were obtained from peripheral blood. All receptors come from a human donor in a cohort sampled during active COVID-19.

The chain joins TRBV15 to TRBJ2-3; TRBD1 matches at 10 bases. The V segment lost 0 bases and the J segment 0 bases; nucleotides outside the gene matches: 9. The V gene's germline CDR1 is LNHNV and CDR2 YYDKDF (reference sequence). The CDR3 runs 19 residues. CDR3: CATSRDPWTGGSSTDTQYF. Written as DNA, the CDR3 is TGTGCCACCAGCAGAGATCCATGGACAGGGGGGTCGAGCACAGATACGCAGTATTTT.

V usage is TRBV13 and J usage is TRBJ1-3, with a possible D match to TRBD1 (5 bases). The CDR3 runs to 14 residues. Germline-derived CDR1 and CDR2 are PRHDT and FYEKMQ (reference sequence). V lost 5 bases to trimming and J lost 2 bases, with 10 bases between them. The CDR3: CASSLTVTGNTIYF. The CDR3 DNA is TGTGCCAGCAGCCTGACAGTAACTGGAAACACCATATATTTT. Filled out from reference TRBV13 and TRBJ1-3, the complete variable domain reads AAGVIQSPRHLIKEKRETATLKCYPIPRHDTVYWYQQGPGQDPQFLISFYEKMQSDKGSIPDRFSAQQFSDYHSELNMSSLELGDSALYFCASSLTVTGNTIYFGEGSWLTVV.

J is TRBJ2-7 and V is TRBV27; 8 bases agree with TRBD1. Unmatched junction bases numbered 6, after V lost 5 bases and J lost 6 bases. CDR3 length: 13 residues. In germline, CDR1 is MNHEY, CDR2 SMNVEV (reference sequence). CDR3 bases: TGTGCCAGCAGTCCTCAGGGGGCGGGCGAGCAGTACTTC. Translated, it gives CASSPQGAGEQYF.

This rearrangement joins TRBV7-9 to TRBJ2-1, with TRBD2 matching over 9 bases. Germline values: CDR1 SEHNR, CDR2 FQNEAQ (reference sequence). V lost 2 bases and J lost 4; bases outside the gene matches: 9. This CDR3 spans 17 amino acids. The DNA of the CDR3 is TGTGCCAGCAGCTTATTATCCGGCGGGGGGGCATACAATGAGCAGTTCTTC. Encoded protein: CASSLLSGGGAYNEQFF.

The J gene is TRBJ2-3, the V gene TRBV5-4; no firm D call. The CDR3 contains 15 residues. V was trimmed by 4 bases and J by 0 bases, leaving 12 bases between them. CDR1 is SGHNT and CDR2 is YYREEE in the germline V gene (reference sequence). CDR3 protein: CASSKQDKSTDTQYF. In DNA, the CDR3 is TGTGCCAGCAGCAAGCAGGATAAAAGCACAGATACGCAGTATTTT. Based on the CDR3 plus reference TRBV5-4 and TRBJ2-3, the full variable domain is ETGVTQSPTHLIKTRGQQVTLRCSSQSGHNTVSWYQQALGQGPQFIFQYYREEENGRGNFPPRFSGLQFPNYSSELNVNALELDDSALYLCASSKQDKSTDTQYFGPGTRLTVL.

The genes are TRBV4-3 and TRBJ2-2; TRBD2 agrees at 7 bases. There are 17 residues in the CDR3. With V trimmed by 0 bases and J by 6 bases, 10 bases remained unmatched. Germline V gene sequence: CDR1 LGHNA, CDR2 YSLEER. The CDR3 loop reads CASSQDTFAGVAGELFF. CDR3 sequence (DNA): TGCGCCAGCAGCCAAGATACTTTCGCGGGGGTGGCCGGGGAGCTGTTTTTT.

The chain combines TRBV10-3 with TRBJ1-2; a possible D gene is TRBD1 (5 bases). The CDR3 extends over 13 amino acids. Trimming removed 10 bases from V and 2 bases from J, with 14 bases in between. Germline assignment: CDR1 ENHRY and CDR2 SYGVKD. The CDR3 nucleotides are TGTGCCACCTGGGGGGTACTAAACTATGGCTACACCTTC. This gives the protein CATWGVLNYGYTF.

This clone was detected only once. The chain couples TRBV6-5 to TRBJ1-2; TRBD1 aligns across 12 bases. Germline CDR1 and CDR2: MNHEY and SVGAGI. This CDR3 comprises 16 residues. J lost 4 bases, V lost 2 bases, and 5 bases had no gene match. The CDR3 coding sequence is TGTGCCAGCAGTTACGGCGGGACAGGGGGCGCCTATGGCTACACCTTC. Residues: CASSYGGTGGAYGYTF.

This chain uses TRBV11-2 with TRBJ2-1, with 9 bases lining up with TRBD2. The CDR3 has 15 residues. The germline gives CDR1 SGHAT, CDR2 FQNNGV. With 4 bases clipped from V and 9 bases from J, the junction kept 10 bases outside the gene matches. The CDR3 spells CASSSPAGGPGEQFF. The CDR3 coding sequence is TGTGCCAGCAGCTCCCCGGCGGGGGGGCCAGGTGAGCAGTTCTTC.

The chain combines TRBV10-3 with TRBJ2-6; TRBD1 matches 8 bases. Germline V gene data show CDR1 as ENHRY and CDR2 as SYGVKD. This CDR3 comprises 17 residues. J lost 2 bases, V lost 7 bases, and 10 bases had no gene match. The CDR3 bases are TGTGCCATCATGGGCGGGACAGGCGTTACTGGGGCCAACGTCCTGACTTTC. This gives the protein CAIMGGTGVTGANVLTF.